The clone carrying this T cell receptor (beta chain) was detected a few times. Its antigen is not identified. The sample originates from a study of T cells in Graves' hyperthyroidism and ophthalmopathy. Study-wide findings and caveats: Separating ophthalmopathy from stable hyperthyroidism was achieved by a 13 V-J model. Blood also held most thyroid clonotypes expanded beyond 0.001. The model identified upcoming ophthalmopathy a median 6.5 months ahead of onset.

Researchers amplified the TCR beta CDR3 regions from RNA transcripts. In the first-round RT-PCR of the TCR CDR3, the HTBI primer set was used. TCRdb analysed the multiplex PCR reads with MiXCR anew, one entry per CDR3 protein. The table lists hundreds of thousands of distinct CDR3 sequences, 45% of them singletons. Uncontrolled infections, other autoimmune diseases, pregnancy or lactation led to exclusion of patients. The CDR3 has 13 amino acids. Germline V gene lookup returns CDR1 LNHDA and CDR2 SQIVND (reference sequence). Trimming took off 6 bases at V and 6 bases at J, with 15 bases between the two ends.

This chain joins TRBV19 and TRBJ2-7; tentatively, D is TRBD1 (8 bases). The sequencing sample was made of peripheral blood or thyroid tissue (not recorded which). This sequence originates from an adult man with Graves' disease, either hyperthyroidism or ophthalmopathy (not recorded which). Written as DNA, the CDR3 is TGTGCCAGTAGCCACACAGGGGGGGTCGAGCAGTACTTC. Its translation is CASSHTGGVEQYF. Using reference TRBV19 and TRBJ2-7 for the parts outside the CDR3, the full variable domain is DGGITQSPKYLFRKEGQNVTLSCEQNLNHDAMYWYRQDPGQGLRLIYYSQIVNDFQKGDIAEGYSVSREKKESFPLTVTSAQKNPTAFYLCASSHTGGVEQYFGPGTRLTVT.